Detailed here is one TCR beta chain. What it binds is not known. The data are from a study of blood T cells in healthy people across ages. Study as a whole: There was about one barcoded beta molecule captured by template switching per two T cells.

CDR1 MNHEY and CDR2 SMNVEV come from the germline V gene (reference sequence). The V segment lost 0 bases and the J segment 7 bases; nucleotides outside the gene matches: 12. This CDR3 has 17 amino acids. Regarding the study as a whole: Long-lived donors exceeded aged donors in naive CD4+ cells and diversity.

Through a sample-barcoded 5' primer and a J-beta primer mix, a second PCR was run for about 6 to 12 cycles. TCRdb passed the 5' RACE reads through MiXCR, listing each CDR3 protein once. The sample lists about 2 million distinct CDR3 sequences, 49% seen once, with 2.1% in the top ten. Sequenced input: blood. V and J are TRBV27 and TRBJ1-2; TRBD1 matches 9 bases. The clonotype was recovered from a woman in her 40s in good health. CDR3 residues: CASSLSLTGTGPGGYTF. The CDR3 DNA is TGTGCCAGCAGTTTATCCCTTACCGGGACAGGGCCAGGTGGCTACACCTTC.